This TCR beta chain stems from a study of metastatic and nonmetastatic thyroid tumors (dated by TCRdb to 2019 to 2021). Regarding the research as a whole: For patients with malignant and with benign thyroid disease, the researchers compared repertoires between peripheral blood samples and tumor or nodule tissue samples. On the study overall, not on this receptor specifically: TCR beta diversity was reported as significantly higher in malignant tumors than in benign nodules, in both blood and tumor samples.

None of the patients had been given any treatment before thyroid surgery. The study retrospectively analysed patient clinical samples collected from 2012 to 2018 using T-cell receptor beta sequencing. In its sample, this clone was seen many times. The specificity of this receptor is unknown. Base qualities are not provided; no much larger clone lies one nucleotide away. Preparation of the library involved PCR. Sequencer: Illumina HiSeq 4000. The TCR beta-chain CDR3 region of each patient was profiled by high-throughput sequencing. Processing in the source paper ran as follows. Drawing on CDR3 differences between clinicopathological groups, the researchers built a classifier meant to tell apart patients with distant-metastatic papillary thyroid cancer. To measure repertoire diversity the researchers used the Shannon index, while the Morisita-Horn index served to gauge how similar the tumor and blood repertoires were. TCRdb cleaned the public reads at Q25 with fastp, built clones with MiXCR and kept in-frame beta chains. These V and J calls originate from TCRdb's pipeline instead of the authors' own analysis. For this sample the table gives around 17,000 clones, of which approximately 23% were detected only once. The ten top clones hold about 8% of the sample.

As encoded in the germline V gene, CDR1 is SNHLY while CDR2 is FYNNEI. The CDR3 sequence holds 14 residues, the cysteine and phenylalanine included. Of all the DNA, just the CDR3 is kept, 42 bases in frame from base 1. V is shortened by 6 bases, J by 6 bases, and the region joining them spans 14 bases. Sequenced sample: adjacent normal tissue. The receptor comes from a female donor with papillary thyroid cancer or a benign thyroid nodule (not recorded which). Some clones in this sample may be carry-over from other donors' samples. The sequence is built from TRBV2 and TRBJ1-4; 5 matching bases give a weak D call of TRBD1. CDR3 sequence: CASRPGRDDEKLFF. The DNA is TGTGCCAGCAGACCAGGGCGAGACGATGAAAAACTGTTTTTT.